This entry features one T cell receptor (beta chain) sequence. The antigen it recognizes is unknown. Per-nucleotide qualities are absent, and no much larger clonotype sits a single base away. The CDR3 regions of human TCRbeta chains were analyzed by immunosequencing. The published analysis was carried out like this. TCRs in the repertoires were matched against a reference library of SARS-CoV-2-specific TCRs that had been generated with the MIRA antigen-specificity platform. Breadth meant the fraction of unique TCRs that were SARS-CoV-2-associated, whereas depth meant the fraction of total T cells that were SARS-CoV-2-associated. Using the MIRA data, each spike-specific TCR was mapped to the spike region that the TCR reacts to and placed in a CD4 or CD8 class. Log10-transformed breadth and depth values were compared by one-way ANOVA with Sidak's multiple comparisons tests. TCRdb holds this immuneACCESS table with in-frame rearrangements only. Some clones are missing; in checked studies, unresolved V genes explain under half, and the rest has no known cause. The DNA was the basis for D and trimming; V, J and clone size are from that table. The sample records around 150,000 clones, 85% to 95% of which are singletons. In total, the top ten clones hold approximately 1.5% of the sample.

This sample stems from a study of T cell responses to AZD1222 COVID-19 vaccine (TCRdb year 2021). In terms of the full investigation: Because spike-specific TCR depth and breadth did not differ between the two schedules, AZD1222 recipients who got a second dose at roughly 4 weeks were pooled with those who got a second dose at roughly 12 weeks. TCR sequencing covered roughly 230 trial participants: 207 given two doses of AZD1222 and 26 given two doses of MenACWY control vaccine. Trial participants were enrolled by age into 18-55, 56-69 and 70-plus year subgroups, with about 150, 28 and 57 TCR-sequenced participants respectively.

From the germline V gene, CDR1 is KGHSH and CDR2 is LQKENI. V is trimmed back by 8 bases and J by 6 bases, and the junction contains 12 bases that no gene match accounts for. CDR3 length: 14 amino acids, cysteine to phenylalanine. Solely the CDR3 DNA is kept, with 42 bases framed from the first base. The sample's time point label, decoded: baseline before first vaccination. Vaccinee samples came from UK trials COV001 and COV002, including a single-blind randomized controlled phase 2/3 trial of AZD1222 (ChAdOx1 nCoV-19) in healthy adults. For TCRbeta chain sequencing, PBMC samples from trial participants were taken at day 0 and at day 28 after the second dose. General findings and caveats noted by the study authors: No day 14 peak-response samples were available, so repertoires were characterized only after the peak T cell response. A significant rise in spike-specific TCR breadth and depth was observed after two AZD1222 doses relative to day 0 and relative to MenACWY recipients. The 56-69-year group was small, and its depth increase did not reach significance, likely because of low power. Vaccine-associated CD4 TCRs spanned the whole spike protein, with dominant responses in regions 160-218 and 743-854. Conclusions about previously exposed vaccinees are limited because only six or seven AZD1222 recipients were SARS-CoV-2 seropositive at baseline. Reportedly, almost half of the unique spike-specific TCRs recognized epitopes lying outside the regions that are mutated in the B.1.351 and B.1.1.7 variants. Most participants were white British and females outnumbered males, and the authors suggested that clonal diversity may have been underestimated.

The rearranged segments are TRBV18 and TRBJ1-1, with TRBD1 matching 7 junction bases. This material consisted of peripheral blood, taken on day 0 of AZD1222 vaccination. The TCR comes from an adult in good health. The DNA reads TGTGCCAGCAGCCGGGACAGTGTAATCCCTGAAGCTTTCTTT. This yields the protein CASSRDSVIPEAFF. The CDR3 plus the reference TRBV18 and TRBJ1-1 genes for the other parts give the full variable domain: NAGVMQNPRHLVRRRGQEARLRCSPMKGHSHVYWYRQLPEEGLKFMVYLQKENIIDESGMPKERFSAEFPKEGPSILRIQQVVRGDSAAYFCASSRDSVIPEAFFGQGTRLTVV.